Here is one T cell receptor beta chain with its context. This specimen comes from a study of blood T cell repertoires in COVID-19. Study-level information: The United States, Italy and Spain provided the acute and convalescent COVID-19 samples. From T cells, B-cell-depleted T cells, or PBMCs came the material, which was cDNA or gDNA.

Some clones are missing from TCRdb's copy, which holds only in-frame ones; the method was immunoSEQ multiplex PCR. The sample includes roughly 110,000 clones, around 80% seen only once; the top ten take more than 5.5%. V was pared by 1 base and J by 4 bases, with 13 bases between. Germline CDR1 and CDR2: SEHNR and FQNEAQ (reference sequence). The CDR3 runs 15 residues. This clonotype originated in a man older than 75 with COVID-19, enrolled during active disease. The specimen sequenced was peripheral blood. The chain couples TRBV7-9 to TRBJ1-2; D perhaps matches TRBD1 (5 bases). Here the CDR3 DNA reads TGTGCCAGCAGCTTAGTAGAGCGGGGGATCTATGGCTACACCTTC. Protein product: CASSLVERGIYGYTF.